The 4 T cell receptor beta chains given below trace back to one sample, sequenced in a study of blood T cell repertoires in COVID-19. TCRdb's copy holds only in-frame clones and misses some; the assay was immunoSEQ multiplex PCR. The table has tens of thousands of clones, around three quarters seen once. Material for sequencing was peripheral blood. Source of these receptors: a human donor in a cohort sampled during active COVID-19.

The chain combines TRBV6-1 with TRBJ1-1; the D is unclear. V dropped 3 bases and J dropped 0 bases, with 8 bases sitting between them. CDR1 is MNHNS, CDR2 SASEGT, per germline. The CDR3 extends over 14 amino acids. CDR3 region: CASSEAGMNTEAFF. CDR3 coding DNA: TGTGCCAGCAGTGAGGCGGGAATGAACACTGAAGCTTTCTTT.

V usage is TRBV2 and J usage is TRBJ2-1, with D tentatively TRBD2 (6 bases). This CDR3 is 14 amino acids long. The germline V and J ends were trimmed by 0 bases and 8 bases, with 11 bases remaining between them. Germline lookup yields CDR1 SNHLY and CDR2 FYNNEI. The CDR3 loop reads CASSEASRDYEQFF. The CDR3 region has the DNA TGTGCCAGCAGTGAAGCATCCAGGGACTATGAGCAGTTCTTC.

This clone has only one observation. The rearrangement links TRBV28 to TRBJ1-2; 9 bases match TRBD1. The CDR3 is 14 amino acids. Germline V CDR1 and CDR2: MDHEN, SYDVKM. V lost 3 bases to trimming and J lost 4 bases; unmatched junction nucleotides: 3. DNA of the CDR3: TGTGCCAGCAGTTTGACAGGGGGTAGCTATGGCTACACCTTC. It is translated as CASSLTGGSYGYTF.

The chain has TRBV6-5 and TRBJ2-1; 10 nucleotides align to TRBD2. J lost 8 bases, V lost 7 bases, and 5 bases had no gene match. CDR1 MNHEY and CDR2 SVGAGI come from the germline V gene. The CDR3 covers 13 residues. The DNA of the CDR3 is TGTGCCAGCACCACTAGCGGGAAGGATGAGCAGTTCTTC. Its protein product is CASTTSGKDEQFF.